The clone carrying this TCR beta chain came up once. Clones were read by immunoSEQ multiplex PCR, and TCRdb kept only the in-frame ones, dropping some. The data hold about 530,000 clones, with 70% to 90% observed a single time. This specimen belongs to a study of blood T cell repertoires in COVID-19. Germline CDR1 reads KGHSH; CDR2 reads LQKENI. The CDR3 sequence is 15 residues long. V shed 1 base, J shed 3 bases, and the junction held 4 bases outside the gene matches. Sequencing was done on a sample of peripheral blood. The chain has TRBV18 and TRBJ1-2, with TRBD1 matching 8 bases. The receptor's source is a woman aged 45 to 65 with COVID-19, enrolled during active disease. In nucleotides, the CDR3 is TGTGCCAGCTCACCACAAACAGGGGGTGACTATGGCTACACCTTC. Its protein is CASSPQTGGDYGYTF.